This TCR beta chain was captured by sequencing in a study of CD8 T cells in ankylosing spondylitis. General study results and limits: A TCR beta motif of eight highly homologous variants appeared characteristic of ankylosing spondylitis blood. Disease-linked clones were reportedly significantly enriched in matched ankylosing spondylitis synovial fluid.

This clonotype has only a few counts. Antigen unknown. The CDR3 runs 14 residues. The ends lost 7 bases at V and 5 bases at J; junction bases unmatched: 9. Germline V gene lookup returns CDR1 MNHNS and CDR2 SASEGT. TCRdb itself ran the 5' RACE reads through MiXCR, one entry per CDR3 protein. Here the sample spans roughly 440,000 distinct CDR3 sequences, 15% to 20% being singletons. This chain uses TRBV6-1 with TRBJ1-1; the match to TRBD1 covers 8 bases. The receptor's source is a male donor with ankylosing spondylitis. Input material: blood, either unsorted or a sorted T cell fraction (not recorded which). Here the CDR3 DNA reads TGTGCCAGCATCCCGGGACAGGCTAAAACTGAAGCTTTCTTT. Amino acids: CASIPGQAKTEAFF.